Presented here are 24 T cell receptor beta chains from one specimen sequenced in a study of graft-versus-host responses after intestinal transplantation. The repertoire was sequenced with immunoSEQ multiplex PCR; TCRdb's copy has only in-frame clones and lacks some. The sample carries tens of thousands of clones, 70% to 85% recorded once. Their antigen targets remain unknown. The input for sequencing was unstimulated CD8+ T cells sorted from spleen or lymph node cells, taken before intestinal transplant. These receptors originate from a human donor who received an intestinal transplant.

The chain joins TRBV27 to TRBJ2-5; tentatively, D is TRBD2 (6 bases). V was pared by 8 bases and J by 4 bases, with 11 bases between. The CDR3 has 12 amino acids. The germline V gene encodes CDR1 MNHEY and CDR2 SMNVEV (reference sequence). The CDR3: CASGEVLETQYF. The CDR3 DNA reads TGTGCCAGCGGGGAGGTATTAGAGACCCAGTACTTC.

The chain uses TRBV27 and TRBJ2-5, with 9 positions matching TRBD2. The CDR3 has 14 amino acids. V trimming: 4 bases; J trimming: 3 bases; junction bases outside the gene matches: 3. Germline assignment: CDR1 MNHEY and CDR2 SMNVEV (reference sequence). The CDR3 nucleotides read TGTGCCAGCAGTTCGGGACTAGCAAAAGAGACCCAGTACTTC. This codes for CASSSGLAKETQYF.

The rearrangement joins TRBV7-9 to TRBJ2-3; D possibly corresponds to TRBD2 (5 bases). V was clipped by 3 bases and J by 3 bases, with 22 bases between them. The CDR3 sequence is 18 residues long. CDR1 is SEHNR and CDR2 is FQNEAQ in the germline V gene (reference sequence). The CDR3 here is CASSFLSPDGGGTDTQYF. CDR3 in DNA: TGTGCCAGCAGCTTCCTTTCCCCGGACGGTGGAGGAACAGATACGCAGTATTTT.

The chain joins TRBV6-1 to TRBJ1-2; D may be TRBD1 (5 bases). Germline V CDR1 and CDR2: MNHNS, SASEGT. The length of the CDR3 is 12 residues. Trimming stripped 7 bases from V and 5 bases from J, with 11 bases between. CDR3 DNA sequence: TGTGCCAGCACCACGGGGGGTTATGGCTACACCTTC. It encodes CASTTGGYGYTF.

This clone was seen a handful of times. This sequence joins TRBV4-2 and TRBJ2-1; TRBD2 aligns across 12 bases. Looked up from germline, CDR1 is LGHNA and CDR2 is YNFKEQ. The CDR3 is 16 residues long. V shed 0 bases and J 7 bases; nucleotides not matched to a gene: 4. The CDR3: CASSQDLAGGQNEQFF. CDR3 nucleotides: TGTGCCAGCAGCCAAGATCTAGCGGGGGGGCAAAATGAGCAGTTCTTC.

This chain uses TRBV28 with TRBJ2-3; 7 nucleotides match TRBD1. J lost 3 bases, V lost 5 bases, and 5 bases had no gene match. The CDR3 length is 14 residues. The germline gives CDR1 MDHEN, CDR2 SYDVKM. The CDR3 here is CASSRGGFTDTQYF. CDR3 in DNA: TGTGCCAGCAGTCGAGGGGGCTTTACAGATACGCAGTATTTT. The complete variable domain, with remaining parts taken from reference TRBV28 and TRBJ2-3, reads DVKVTQSSRYLVKRTGEKVFLECVQDMDHENMFWYRQDPGLGLRLIYFSYDVKMKEKGDIPEGYSVSREKKERFSLILESASTNQTSMYLCASSRGGFTDTQYFGPGTRLTVL.

This clone was counted between two and nine times. DNA for the CDR3: TGTGCCAGCAGTGAAGCGGCAGGGTCAAGCGGGGAGCTGTTTTTT. Amino acids: CASSEAAGSSGELFF. The V call is TRBV6-1, the J call TRBJ2-2, with a tentative D call TRBD1 (5 bases). The ends were cut back, 0 bases at V and 7 bases at J, with 12 bases in the middle. Germline loops: CDR1 MNHNS, CDR2 SASEGT. This CDR3 comprises 15 residues.

The V and J genes are TRBV27 and TRBJ2-7, with TRBD2 matching over 7 bases. Germline trimming cut 6 bases from V and 1 base from J; bases unmatched to any gene: 9. Germline V lookup: CDR1 MNHEY, CDR2 SMNVEV (reference sequence). The CDR3 contains 15 residues. The CDR3 nucleotides are TGTGCCAGCAGCCTCCGGCTAGCGGCTTCCTACGAGCAGTACTTC. This codes for CASSLRLAASYEQYF.

CDR3: CASSEVAGMNTGELFF. CDR3 coding DNA: TGTGCCAGCAGTGAAGTAGCGGGAATGAACACCGGGGAGCTGTTTTTT. The rearrangement joins TRBV2 to TRBJ2-2, with 8 bases aligning to TRBD2. CDR3 length: 16 residues. Germline V gene sequence: CDR1 SNHLY, CDR2 FYNNEI. Germline trimming cut 1 base from V and 1 base from J; bases unmatched to any gene: 2.

The chain has TRBV4-1 and TRBJ2-1; TRBD2 aligns across 14 bases. CDR1 and CDR2 from the germline V gene are MGHRA and YSYEKL. CDR3 length: 16 residues. V was clipped by 4 bases and J by 8 bases; unmatched bases: 7. Here the CDR3 reads CASSRTGLAGEDEQFF. Written as DNA, the CDR3 is TGCGCCAGCAGCCGGACGGGACTAGCGGGAGAGGATGAGCAGTTCTTC.

This chain joins TRBV5-4 and TRBJ1-3; D gene ambiguous. V was clipped by 4 bases and J by 4 bases, with 9 bases between them. This CDR3 comprises 13 residues. The germline V gene encodes CDR1 SGHNT and CDR2 YYREEE (reference sequence). This chain's CDR3 is CASSPDTGNTIYF. CDR3 coding DNA: TGTGCCAGCAGCCCCGACACGGGAAACACCATATATTTT. The full variable domain, in which reference TRBV5-4 and TRBJ1-3 provide the parts outside the CDR3, is ETGVTQSPTHLIKTRGQQVTLRCSSQSGHNTVSWYQQALGQGPQFIFQYYREEENGRGNFPPRFSGLQFPNYSSELNVNALELDDSALYLCASSPDTGNTIYFGEGSWLTVV.

Only one count was recorded for this clone. The V gene is TRBV7-8, the J gene TRBJ2-1, with a weak D call TRBD2 (5 bases). This CDR3 spans 14 amino acids. The V gene's germline CDR1 is SGHVS and CDR2 FQNEAQ. V lost 5 bases, J lost 7 bases, and 15 bases lay in between. In DNA form, the CDR3 reads TGTGCCAGCAGCACTAGAGAGACTACGAATGAGCAGTTCTTC. It translates to CASSTRETTNEQFF.

This clone was found once. This chain links TRBV9 with TRBJ1-2, with 8 bases matching TRBD1. The germline CDR1 and CDR2 sequences are SGDLS and YYNGEE. CDR3 size: 16 residues. Unmatched junction bases numbered 12, after V lost 1 base and J lost 7 bases. CDR3 DNA: TGTGCCAGCAGCGTAACCAGGACAGGGCTCCCGGTTGGCTACACCTTC. Its protein is CASSVTRTGLPVGYTF.

The gene calls are TRBV15 and TRBJ2-1; 10 bases fit TRBD2. There are 17 residues in the CDR3. V was pared by 0 bases and J by 8 bases, with 10 bases of the junction left unmatched. Germline loops: CDR1 LNHNV, CDR2 YYDKDF (reference sequence). CDR3 sequence reads: CATSRDRGTSVYHEQFF. The CDR3 DNA follows: TGTGCCACCAGCAGAGATCGAGGGACTAGCGTATATCATGAGCAGTTCTTC.

The genes are TRBV5-1 and TRBJ1-1, with TRBD1 matching 10 bases. Trimming took 4 bases from V and 11 from J; bases not matched to a gene: 14. Germline values: CDR1 SGHRS, CDR2 YFSETQ. CDR3 length: 15 residues. The CDR3 nucleotides read TGCGCCAGCAGCCCCCAGGGACAGGGGCGCCCCCTGGCTTTCTTT. Its translation is CASSPQGQGRPLAFF.

The chain couples TRBV2 to TRBJ2-2, with D possibly being TRBD1 (6 bases). Per germline, CDR1 SNHLY and CDR2 FYNNEI. This CDR3 has 16 amino acids. Trimming stripped 4 bases from V and 5 bases from J, with 17 bases between. CDR3 protein: CASSGRHRVVTGELFF. CDR3 DNA: TGTGCCAGCAGTGGGAGGCACAGGGTAGTGACCGGGGAGCTGTTTTTT.

J is TRBJ2-7 and V is TRBV5-1; 7 positions agree with TRBD2. CDR1 is SGHRS and CDR2 is YFSETQ in the germline V gene. The J segment lost 2 bases and the V segment lost 2 bases, leaving 1 base of the junction unmatched. This CDR3 spans 13 amino acids. The CDR3 coding sequence is TGCGCCAGCAGCTTAGCGGGAACCTACGAGCAGTACTTC. Protein sequence: CASSLAGTYEQYF.

The V gene is TRBV4-1, the J gene TRBJ2-7, with a tentative D call TRBD2 (6 bases). The CDR3 extends over 15 amino acids. The germline gives CDR1 MGHRA, CDR2 YSYEKL. With 7 bases removed from V and 2 bases from J, the gap between germline ends came to 18 bases. CDR3 in amino acids: CASTLNGGSAYEQYF. DNA for the CDR3: TGCGCCAGCACCTTAAACGGAGGGTCAGCCTACGAGCAGTACTTC.

The V gene is TRBV13, the J gene TRBJ2-7; 10 bases map to TRBD1. This CDR3 has 15 amino acids. After removal of 0 bases from V and 3 bases from J, the junction contained 2 bases not matched to a gene. Germline V gene data show CDR1 as PRHDT and CDR2 as FYEKMQ (reference sequence). Here the CDR3 DNA reads TGTGCCAGCAGCTTAGGCGGGACAGGGGACTACGAGCAGTACTTC. Translation gives CASSLGGTGDYEQYF.

The rearrangement links TRBV28 to TRBJ2-6; 8 bases are shared with TRBD1. CDR3 length: 18 residues. The ends lost 5 bases at V and 3 bases at J; junction bases unmatched: 12. Germline loops: CDR1 MDHEN, CDR2 SYDVKM. As DNA, the CDR3 is TGTGCCAGCAGTCCCCCACCGCGGGACAGGTTTGGGGCCAACGTCCTGACTTTC. Protein product: CASSPPPRDRFGANVLTF.

The chain recombines TRBV15 with TRBJ2-1; 7 bases agree with TRBD2. V lost 3 bases to trimming and J lost 4 bases; unmatched junction nucleotides: 3. Germline assignment: CDR1 LNHNV and CDR2 YYDKDF (reference sequence). This CDR3 region has 14 residues. The CDR3 is CATSSGREYNEQFF. CDR3 coding DNA: TGTGCCACCAGCAGCGGGCGGGAGTACAATGAGCAGTTCTTC.

This chain links TRBV13 with TRBJ2-1; TRBD2 might be the D (6 bases). The V gene's germline CDR1 is PRHDT and CDR2 FYEKMQ (reference sequence). CDR3 length: 15 amino acids. V was trimmed by 6 bases and J by 1 base, leaving 13 bases between them. CDR3 residues: CASRARGASYNEQFF. CDR3 nucleotides: TGTGCCAGCAGGGCGCGGGGAGCTTCCTACAATGAGCAGTTCTTC.

The V and J genes are TRBV5-1 and TRBJ2-5; a weak D match, TRBD1 (6 bases). TRBJ2-7 explains the end of the DNA better; the J call may be wrong. Germline V gene data show CDR1 as SGHRS and CDR2 as YFSETQ. This CDR3 spans 14 amino acids. The CDR3 region is CASSQGQLTYEQYF. CDR3 in DNA: TGCGCCAGCAGCCAAGGACAGCTAACCTACGAGCAGTACTTC.

The V and J genes are TRBV14 and TRBJ2-3; D remains unclear. V was shortened by 6 bases and J by 2 bases, with 12 bases between the two germline ends. The CDR3 runs to 14 residues. Germline lookup yields CDR1 SGHDN and CDR2 FVKESK. In nucleotides, the CDR3 is TGTGCCAGCAGACCGGCGGCCTTCACAGATACGCAGTATTTT. Translated: CASRPAAFTDTQYF.